The T cell receptor (beta chain) under discussion was sequenced for a study of blood T cell repertoires in COVID-19. V was pared by 4 bases and J by 6 bases, with 12 bases between. CDR3 size: 14 residues. Germline V gene lookup returns CDR1 LGHDT and CDR2 YNNKEL (reference sequence). The protocol was immunoSEQ multiplex PCR, while the TCRdb copy is restricted to in-frame clones and leaves out a portion. The sample includes 120,000 or so clones, 70% to 90% of them seen just once. The source of this sequence is a human donor in a cohort sampled during active COVID-19. The specimen was peripheral blood. The chain carries TRBV3-1 (or the pseudogene TRBV3-2) and TRBJ1-4, with a tentative D call TRBD1 (6 bases). DNA for the CDR3: TGTGCCAGCAGCCTAAAGGGGGGGGATGAAAAACTGTTTTTT. Its translation: CASSLKGGDEKLFF.